This T cell receptor (beta chain) was found in a study of blood T cell repertoires in COVID-19. Study-level background: The origin of the acute and convalescent COVID-19 samples was the United States, Italy and Spain.

In the authors' workflow: It was from reference gene primer amplification that nucleated cell counts were estimated. TCRdb's copy holds only in-frame clones and misses some; the assay was immunoSEQ multiplex PCR. V, J and clone size were drawn from that table, and D and trimming were deduced from the DNA. The sample consists of about 300,000 clones, roughly 90% of them appearing once. Of note for this clone: Relative to the germline gene, one junction end is altered; a read error may explain this.

The CDR3 covers 13 residues. Looked up from germline, CDR1 is KGHSH and CDR2 is LQKENI. The cohort comprised adults aged about 18 to 90 years residing in about 25 US areas. Donors were grouped by their self-reported clinical history. This receptor was taken from a woman between 35 and 50 years old who had recovered from COVID-19. The sample was PBMCs or T cells enriched from blood (not recorded which). J is TRBJ1-1 and V is TRBV18, with no clear D. CDR3 DNA sequence: TGTGCCAGCTCACCGACGGGGAACACTGAAGTTTTCTTT. Its protein is CASSPTGNTEVFF.